This T cell receptor (beta chain) was recovered during a study of TIL therapy for anti-PD-1-resistant metastatic lung cancer. Germline-derived CDR1 and CDR2 are SGHVS and FNYEAQ. The V gene lost 5 bases and the J gene lost 6 bases, with 20 bases spanning the gap. The CDR3 extends over 15 amino acids. Time point of the sample: pre-treatment sample, taken before nivolumab and TIL therapy. The libraries were made with immunoSEQ v3. Sequenced by immunoSEQ multiplex PCR; TCRdb stores in-frame clones only, minus some. The repertoire holds under 70,000 clones, roughly 70% seen once, with 1.5% to 2% in the top ten.

The sequenced sample was blood, obtained at baseline. The chain links TRBV7-6 to TRBJ2-7; D possibly uses TRBD1 or TRBD2 (5 bases each). The sequence was collected from a person aged 25 to 80 with non-small cell lung cancer. CDR3 nucleotide sequence: TGTGCCAGCAGCCCCGTGGGCCCGGGGCTGGGCGAGCAGTACTTC. Its protein is CASSPVGPGLGEQYF.